The T cell receptor (beta chain) under discussion was sequenced for a study of glioma-infiltrating T cells after dendritic cell vaccination. Background on the study: Autologous tumor lysate-pulsed dendritic cell vaccination was given between the early 2000s and the early 2010s.

Comment on this clone: Antigen: not known.

The study's findings and limits: TCR clonality showed no direct relationship with survival.

The PCR used 60 V beta and 13 J beta primers. The protocol was immunoSEQ multiplex PCR, while the TCRdb copy is restricted to in-frame clones and leaves out a portion. There are approximately 84,000 clones in the sample; about nine tenths occur only once, and about 15% lies in the top ten. This sample comprised blood, obtained before dendritic cell vaccination. This receptor was taken from a human donor with glioblastoma.

The CDR3 sequence: CASSSAQAPQQYF. The CDR3 region has the DNA TGCGCCAGCAGCTCGGCGCAAGCGCCCCAGCAGTACTTC. The chain is built from TRBV5-1 and TRBJ2-7; D gene uncertain. V shed 3 bases and J shed 8 bases, with 15 bases lying between them. Per the germline V gene, CDR1 is SGHRS and CDR2 is YFSETQ. The CDR3 totals 13 residues.